The 30 T cell receptor beta chains below were found in one sample sequenced in a study of immune characterization of retroperitoneal liposarcoma. TCRdb recomputed calls from the PCR reads with MiXCR, one row per CDR3 protein. There are about 10,000 distinct CDR3 sequences in the sample; 20% to 25% occur only once, and about 8.9% lies in the top ten. What was sequenced was blood. The receptors here all came from a female donor with retroperitoneal liposarcoma.

This clonotype is classed as large. The V gene is TRBV27, the J gene TRBJ2-1, with a tentative D call TRBD1 (5 bases). Germline assignment: CDR1 MNHEY and CDR2 SMNVEV (reference sequence). V gave up 6 bases and J gave up 2 bases, with 11 bases separating them. The length of the CDR3 is 14 residues. The DNA of the CDR3 is TGTGCCAGCAGCTTCGCCAGGGCCTACAATGAGCAGTTCTTC. Amino acids: CASSFARAYNEQFF.

This clonotype was observed many times. CDR3 protein: CASSNPGTSVGVQETQYF. The DNA of the CDR3 is TGTGCCAGCAGCAACCCCGGGACTAGCGTCGGGGTCCAAGAGACCCAGTACTTC. The chain is built from TRBV12-3 or TRBV12-4 and TRBJ2-5, with TRBD2 identical over 10 bases. This CDR3 is built from 18 residues. With 6 bases clipped from V and 1 base from J, the junction kept 14 bases outside the gene matches.

This chain links TRBV18 with TRBJ2-1; D possibly corresponds to TRBD1 (6 bases). The germline CDR1 and CDR2 sequences are KGHSH and LQKENI. Trimming took off 0 bases at V and 7 bases at J, with 7 bases between the two ends. The CDR3 has 13 amino acids. The CDR3 bases are TGTGCCAGCTCACCACCAAGGGGGAATGAGCAGTTCTTC. Amino acid sequence: CASSPPRGNEQFF.

This clonotype has a handful of counts. The V call is TRBV11-3, the J call TRBJ2-5; 7 bases are shared with TRBD2. The J call may not be correct, given that the DNA end is closer to TRBJ2-7. The germline gives CDR1 SGHNT, CDR2 YENEEA. The CDR3 loop spans 12 amino acids. The CDR3 DNA reads as TGTGCCAGCGAGGGACTATCCTACGAGCAGTACTTC. Its protein product is CASEGLSYEQYF.

About this clonotype: Compared with germline, one end of the junction differs, possibly owing to a read error. The chain combines TRBV12-3 or TRBV12-4 with TRBJ2-1; TRBD1 matches 10 bases. This CDR3 contains 13 residues. The CDR3 loop reads CASSALTGGTKDF. Here the CDR3 DNA reads TGTGCCAGCAGTGCCTTGACAGGGGGCACAAAAGACTTC.

About this clonotype itself: Its ends do not fully match the called genes, so a read error is possible. V gene TRBV11-2 combines with J gene TRBJ2-6, with D hard to call. Per germline, CDR1 SGHAT and CDR2 FQNNGV. The CDR3 length is 16 residues. The CDR3 here is CASSLGGSSGANVLTF. The CDR3, as DNA: TGTGCCAGCAGTTTAGGTGGTAGCTCTGGGGCCAACGTCCTGACTTTC.

This clonotype is medium-sized. V usage is TRBV11-3 and J usage is TRBJ2-3; D is uncertain. The CDR3 loop spans 14 amino acids. Germline-derived CDR1 and CDR2 are SGHNT and YENEEA. Between the trimmed V and J ends, which lost 0 bases and 1 base, there was a span of 5 bases. Here the CDR3 reads CASSLERRTDTQYF. The DNA for the CDR3 is TGTGCCAGCAGCTTAGAGCGACGCACAGATACGCAGTATTTT. Supplemented by reference TRBV11-3 and TRBJ2-3, the full variable domain reads EAGVVQSPRYKIIEKKQPVAFWCNPISGHNTLYWYLQNLGQGPELLIRYENEEAVDDSQLPKDRFSAERLKGVDSTLKIQPAELGDSAVYLCASSLERRTDTQYFGPGTRLTVL.

This clonotype was picked up many times. The rearrangement joins TRBV6-6 to TRBJ1-1; 7 nucleotides match TRBD1. V was pared by 2 bases and J by 8 bases, with 14 bases of the junction left unmatched. CDR1 and CDR2 (germline): MNHNY, SVGAGI (reference sequence). This CDR3 comprises 16 residues. CDR3 sequence: CASSYLRQGSVLEAFF. The CDR3 DNA sequence: TGTGCCAGCAGTTACCTGAGACAGGGATCTGTATTGGAAGCTTTCTTT.

In its sample, this clonotype ranks as medium-sized (0.01 to 0.1%). The chain couples TRBV11-3 to TRBJ2-7; no clear D. Germline V gene sequence: CDR1 SGHNT, CDR2 YENEEA. This CDR3 spans 12 amino acids. Trimming stripped 1 base from V and 3 bases from J, with 4 bases between. Here the CDR3 DNA reads TGTGCCAGCAGCTTAGGAGTCTACGAGCAGTACTTC. It codes for CASSLGVYEQYF. The variable domain in full, with the rest retrieved from reference TRBV11-3 and TRBJ2-7, is EAGVVQSPRYKIIEKKQPVAFWCNPISGHNTLYWYLQNLGQGPELLIRYENEEAVDDSQLPKDRFSAERLKGVDSTLKIQPAELGDSAVYLCASSLGVYEQYFGPGTRLTVT.

This clonotype was detected a few times. This chain links TRBV27 with TRBJ2-7, with 9 bases lining up with TRBD2. Germline CDR1 and CDR2: MNHEY and SMNVEV (reference sequence). This CDR3 comprises 13 residues. The junction had 4 bases not matched to a gene; V was cut back by 9 bases and J by 1 base. The CDR3, as DNA: TGTGCCAGTGCAGCGGGAGGATCCTACGAGCAGTACTTC. Translated: CASAAGGSYEQYF.

This clonotype was detected only once. The chain links TRBV6-6 to TRBJ1-6, with 7 bases aligning to TRBD1. The CDR3 has 15 residues. Germline assignment: CDR1 MNHNY and CDR2 SVGAGI (reference sequence). V shed 2 bases and J 7 bases; nucleotides not matched to a gene: 5. CDR3 nucleotide sequence: TGTGCCAGCAGTTACGCCGGGACAGCGAATTCACCCCTCCACTTT. This gives the protein CASSYAGTANSPLHF.

This chain links TRBV7-3 with TRBJ2-1; 8 bases align to TRBD2. Losses at the gene ends were 0 bases for V and 3 bases for J; bases not matched to a gene: 4. Germline CDR1 is SGHTA and CDR2 is FQGTGA. The CDR3 is 16 residues long. In DNA form, the CDR3 reads TGTGCCAGCAGCTTAACCAGCGGGAGTATCTACAATGAGCAGTTCTTC. As protein: CASSLTSGSIYNEQFF.

The table lists this clonotype with a few counts. V usage is TRBV6-1 and J usage is TRBJ1-6; D call uncertain. This CDR3 is 14 amino acids long. Trimming cost V 6 bases and J 7 bases, with 13 bases left between them. Per the germline V gene, CDR1 is MNHNS and CDR2 is SASEGT. The DNA for the CDR3 is TGTGCCAGCAGAACCCCTGGACGAAATTCACCCCTCCACTTT. Its translation is CASRTPGRNSPLHF.

Turning to this clonotype: At one end, the junction sequence differs from germline, possibly due to a read error. The genes are TRBV12-3 or TRBV12-4 and TRBJ2-3; a weak D match, TRBD2 (6 bases). The CDR3 covers 15 residues. CDR3 bases: TGTGCCAGCAGTTTAGGAGCGGGCTTCAACAATGAGCAGTACTTT. It codes for CASSLGAGFNNEQYF.

This clonotype is medium-sized within its sample. The V gene is TRBV11-2, the J gene TRBJ2-1; D possibly matches TRBD1 or TRBD2 (5 bases each). The germline V and J ends were trimmed by 8 bases and 1 base, with 18 bases remaining between them. Looked up from germline, CDR1 is SGHAT and CDR2 is FQNNGV. The CDR3 is 16 residues long. CDR3 bases: TGTGCCAGCTTCAAGGACGGGGCTGGATCCTACAATGAGCAGTTCTTC. This sequence encodes CASFKDGAGSYNEQFF. Based on the CDR3 plus reference TRBV11-2 and TRBJ2-1, the full variable domain is EAGVAQSPRYKIIEKRQSVAFWCNPISGHATLYWYQQILGQGPKLLIQFQNNGVVDDSQLPKDRFSAERLKGVDSTLKIQPAKLEDSAVYLCASFKDGAGSYNEQFFGPGTRLTVL.

In its sample, this clonotype is medium-sized. The chain carries TRBV27 and TRBJ2-1; 7 bases line up with TRBD1. Germline CDR1 reads MNHEY; CDR2 reads SMNVEV (reference sequence). There are 14 residues in the CDR3. With V trimmed by 3 bases and J by 6 bases, 5 bases remained unmatched. CDR3 sequence reads: CASSLGRQGNEQFF. The CDR3 region has the DNA TGTGCCAGCAGTTTGGGTCGACAGGGCAATGAGCAGTTCTTC.

Points on this clonotype: Being one base from a much bigger clone, this may be a read error. This chain's CDR3 is CVSRYSGSDEQYF. The CDR3 bases are TGTGTCAGCAGGTATAGCGGGAGCGACGAGCAGTACTTC. The rearrangement uses TRBV6-1 and TRBJ2-7; 9 bases map to TRBD2. This CDR3 comprises 13 residues. Per germline, CDR1 MNHNS and CDR2 SASEGT.

This clonotype was counted many times. V and J are TRBV27 and TRBJ2-3; a possible D gene is TRBD2 (5 bases). There are 12 residues in the CDR3. V lost 5 bases and J 7 bases, leaving 10 bases between the germline ends. Looked up from germline, CDR1 is MNHEY and CDR2 is SMNVEV (reference sequence). The CDR3 region is CASSQSGNTQYF. The CDR3 nucleotides are TGTGCCAGCAGTCAGAGCGGTAATACGCAGTATTTT.

Ten or more counts support this clonotype. The CDR3 nucleotides read TGTGCCAGCAGTTTTCTTAGACATGAGCAGTTCTTC. It specifies CASSFLRHEQFF. The chain is built from TRBV12-3 or TRBV12-4 and TRBJ2-1; D call uncertain. V dropped 3 bases and J dropped 8 bases, with 8 bases sitting between them. CDR3 size: 12 residues.

This clonotype was observed a handful of times. J is TRBJ2-3 and V is TRBV7-6; D ambiguous. Germline lookup yields CDR1 SGHVS and CDR2 FNYEAQ. V dropped 1 base and J dropped 4 bases, with 9 bases sitting between them. The CDR3 sequence is 14 residues long. CDR3 residues: CASSLVSPADTQYF. The CDR3 DNA reads as TGTGCCAGCAGCTTAGTTAGTCCCGCAGATACGCAGTATTTT. Drawing the rest from reference TRBV7-6 and TRBJ2-3, the complete variable domain is GAGVSQSPRYKVTKRGQDVALRCDPISGHVSLYWYRQALGQGPEFLTYFNYEAQQDKSGLPNDRFSAERPEGSISTLTIQRTEQRDSAMYRCASSLVSPADTQYFGPGTRLTVL.

This clonotype is labeled as large (0.1 to 1%). J is TRBJ2-5 and V is TRBV6-6; no reliable D call. The CDR3 contains 14 residues. Germline V lookup: CDR1 MNHNY, CDR2 SVGAGI (reference sequence). The V gene lost 2 bases and the J gene lost 2 bases, with 9 bases spanning the gap. Here the CDR3 reads CASSYGLGQETQYF. For the CDR3, the DNA is TGTGCCAGCAGTTACGGCCTAGGACAAGAGACCCAGTACTTC.

This clonotype was seen ten or more times. The V call is TRBV12-5, the J call TRBJ2-5; D may correspond to TRBD1 or TRBD2 (6 bases each). Germline CDR1 LGHNT, CDR2 FRNRAP. With 1 base removed from V and 4 bases from J, the gap between germline ends came to 19 bases. The CDR3 is 17 residues long. The CDR3 DNA reads TGTGCTAGTGGTTTGGACAGGGCGCCCGGGGGTTTAGAGACCCAGTACTTC. It encodes CASGLDRAPGGLETQYF.

This chain joins TRBV7-3 and TRBJ2-7; 7 bases agree with TRBD1. The germline V gene has CDR1 SGHTA and CDR2 FQGTGA. The CDR3 contains 14 residues. V shed 6 bases and J 2 bases; nucleotides not matched to a gene: 7. As DNA, the CDR3 is TGTGCCAGCAGTGAAGGGGGCGCCCCCTACGAGCAGTACTTC. It codes for CASSEGGAPYEQYF.

In this sample, this clonotype turned up a few times. The V and J genes are TRBV28 and TRBJ2-2; TRBD2 matches at 9 bases. The CDR3 has 16 amino acids. Germline trimming cut 5 bases from V and 0 bases from J; bases unmatched to any gene: 4. Germline lookup yields CDR1 MDHEN and CDR2 SYDVKM. The CDR3 protein is CASSPTSGSNTGELFF. The CDR3 DNA reads TGTGCCAGCAGTCCTACTAGCGGGTCGAACACCGGGGAGCTGTTTTTT.

By sample fraction, this clonotype is medium-sized. The chain employs TRBV27 and TRBJ2-1; tentative D call: TRBD1 (5 bases). Germline V CDR1 and CDR2: MNHEY, SMNVEV (reference sequence). With 4 bases removed from V and 10 bases from J, the gap between germline ends came to 23 bases. The CDR3 is made up of 16 amino acids. The CDR3 protein is CASSSYLRGQVGEQFF. As DNA, the CDR3 is TGTGCCAGCAGTTCCTACCTCCGCGGACAAGTGGGGGAGCAGTTCTTC.

This clonotype has more than one count but fewer than ten. This rearrangement joins TRBV6-5 to TRBJ2-1; TRBD2 agrees at 15 bases. V trimming: 5 bases; J trimming: 2 bases; junction bases outside the gene matches: 7. This CDR3 contains 18 residues. Germline values: CDR1 MNHEY, CDR2 SVGAGI. This chain's CDR3 is CASSKRGLAGGAYNEQFF. In DNA, the CDR3 is TGTGCCAGCAGTAAGAGGGGACTAGCGGGAGGTGCCTACAATGAGCAGTTCTTC.

This clonotype was counted between two and nine times. This sequence joins TRBV6-5 and TRBJ2-4, with TRBD2 as a possible D gene (6 bases). The ends were cut back, 11 bases at V and 0 bases at J, with 14 bases in the middle. The CDR3 sequence is 14 residues long. Germline CDR1 and CDR2: MNHEY and SVGAGI. The CDR3 nucleotides read TGTGCCGTCCCAGCGGGTTTAGCCAAAAACATTCAGTACTTC. Its protein product is CAVPAGLAKNIQYF.

The gene calls are TRBV30 and TRBJ2-2; D unclear. The CDR3 is 13 amino acids. V dropped 0 bases and J dropped 7 bases, with 9 bases sitting between them. CDR1 is GTSNPN and CDR2 is SVGIG in the germline V gene (reference sequence). CDR3 sequence: CAWSVSVLGELFF. The CDR3 DNA follows: TGTGCCTGGAGTGTGAGCGTCCTCGGGGAGCTGTTTTTT. The full variable domain, its missing parts supplied by reference TRBV30 and TRBJ2-2, is SQTIHQWPATLVQPVGSPLSLECTVEGTSNPNLYWYRQAAGRGLQLLFYSVGIGQISSEVPQNLSASRPQDRQFILSSKKLLLSDSGFYLCAWSVSVLGELFFGEGSRLTVL.

In this sample, this clonotype turned up many times. V and J are TRBV5-5 and TRBJ2-4; perhaps D is TRBD1 or TRBD2 (6 bases each). The CDR3 is 14 residues long. Germline CDR1 is SGHKS and CDR2 is YYEKEE (reference sequence). V shed 0 bases and J shed 7 bases, with 11 bases lying between them. The CDR3: CASSLGGARNIQYF. CDR3 nucleotide sequence: TGTGCCAGCAGCTTGGGGGGGGCGCGGAACATTCAGTACTTC.

The V and J genes are TRBV27 and TRBJ2-5; D tentatively reads TRBD1 or TRBD2 (5 bases each). The germline V and J ends were trimmed by 5 bases and 3 bases, with 13 bases remaining between them. This CDR3 is 14 amino acids long. CDR1 is MNHEY and CDR2 is SMNVEV in the germline V gene (reference sequence). The chain's CDR3 is CASSPRDGEETQYF. CDR3 sequence (DNA): TGTGCCAGCAGTCCCCGGGACGGGGAAGAGACCCAGTACTTC.